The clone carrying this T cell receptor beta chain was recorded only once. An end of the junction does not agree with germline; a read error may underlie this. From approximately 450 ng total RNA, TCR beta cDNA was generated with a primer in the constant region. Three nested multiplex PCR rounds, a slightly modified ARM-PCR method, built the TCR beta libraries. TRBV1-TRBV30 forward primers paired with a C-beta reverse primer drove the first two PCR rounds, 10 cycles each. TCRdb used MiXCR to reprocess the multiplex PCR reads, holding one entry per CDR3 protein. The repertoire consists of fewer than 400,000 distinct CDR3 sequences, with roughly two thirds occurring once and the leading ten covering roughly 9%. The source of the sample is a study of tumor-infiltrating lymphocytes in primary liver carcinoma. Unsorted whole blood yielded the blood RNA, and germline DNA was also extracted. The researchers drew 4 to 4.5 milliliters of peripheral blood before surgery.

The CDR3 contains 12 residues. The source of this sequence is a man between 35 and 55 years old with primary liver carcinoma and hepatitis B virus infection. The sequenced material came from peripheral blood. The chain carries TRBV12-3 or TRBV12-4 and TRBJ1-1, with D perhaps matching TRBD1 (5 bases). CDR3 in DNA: TGTGCCAACAGTTTTGGGGGCACTGAAGCTTTCTTT. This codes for CANSFGGTEAFF.